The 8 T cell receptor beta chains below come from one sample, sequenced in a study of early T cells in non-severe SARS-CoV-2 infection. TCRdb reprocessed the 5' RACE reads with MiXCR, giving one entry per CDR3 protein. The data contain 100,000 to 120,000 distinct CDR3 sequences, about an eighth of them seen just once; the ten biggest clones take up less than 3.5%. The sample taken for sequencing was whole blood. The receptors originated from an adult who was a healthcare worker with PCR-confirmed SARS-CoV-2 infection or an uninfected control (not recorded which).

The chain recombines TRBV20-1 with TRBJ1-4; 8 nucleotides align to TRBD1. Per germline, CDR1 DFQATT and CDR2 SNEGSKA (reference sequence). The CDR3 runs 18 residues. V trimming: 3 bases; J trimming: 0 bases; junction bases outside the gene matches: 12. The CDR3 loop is CSASARTGRWATNEKLFF. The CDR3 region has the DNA TGCAGTGCTAGCGCCCGGACAGGGCGTTGGGCAACTAATGAAAAACTGTTTTTT.

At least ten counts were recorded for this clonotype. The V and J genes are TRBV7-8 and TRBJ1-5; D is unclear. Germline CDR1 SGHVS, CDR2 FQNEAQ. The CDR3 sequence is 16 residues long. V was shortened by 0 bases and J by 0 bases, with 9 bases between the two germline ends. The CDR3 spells CASSLAHLYSNQPQHF. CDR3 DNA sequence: TGTGCCAGCAGCTTAGCACATCTTTATAGCAATCAGCCCCAGCATTTT.

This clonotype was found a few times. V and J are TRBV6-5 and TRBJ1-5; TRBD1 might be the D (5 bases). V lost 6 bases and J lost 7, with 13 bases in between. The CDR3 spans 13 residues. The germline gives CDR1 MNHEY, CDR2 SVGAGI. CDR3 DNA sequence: TGTGCCAGCAGCAACGAGGGGATCCAGCCCCAGCATTTT. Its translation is CASSNEGIQPQHF.

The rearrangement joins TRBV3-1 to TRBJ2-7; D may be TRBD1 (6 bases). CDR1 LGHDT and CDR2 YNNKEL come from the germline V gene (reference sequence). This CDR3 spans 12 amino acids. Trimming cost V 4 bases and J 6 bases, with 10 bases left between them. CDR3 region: CASSPLGGEQYF. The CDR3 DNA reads TGTGCCAGCAGCCCCCTAGGGGGCGAGCAGTACTTC.

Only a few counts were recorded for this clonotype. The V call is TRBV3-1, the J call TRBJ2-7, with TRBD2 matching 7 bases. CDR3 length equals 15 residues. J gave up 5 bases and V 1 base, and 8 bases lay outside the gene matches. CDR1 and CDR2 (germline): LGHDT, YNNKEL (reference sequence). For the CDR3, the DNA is TGTGCCAGCAGCCAAGTGGGGGGGGGTTCCCACGAGCAGTACTTC. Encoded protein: CASSQVGGGSHEQYF.

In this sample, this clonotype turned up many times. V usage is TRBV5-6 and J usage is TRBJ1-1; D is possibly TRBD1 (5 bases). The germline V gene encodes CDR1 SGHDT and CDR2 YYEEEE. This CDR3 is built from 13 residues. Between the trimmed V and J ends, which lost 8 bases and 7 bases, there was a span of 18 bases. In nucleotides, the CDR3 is TGTGCCAGTATGCGGGTAGGGGCATATGAAGCTTTCTTT. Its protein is CASMRVGAYEAFF. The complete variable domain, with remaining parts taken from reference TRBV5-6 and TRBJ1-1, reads DAGVTQSPTHLIKTRGQQVTLRCSPKSGHDTVSWYQQALGQGPQFIFQYYEEEERQRGNFPDRFSGHQFPNYSSELNVNALLLGDSALYLCASMRVGAYEAFFGQGTRLTVV.

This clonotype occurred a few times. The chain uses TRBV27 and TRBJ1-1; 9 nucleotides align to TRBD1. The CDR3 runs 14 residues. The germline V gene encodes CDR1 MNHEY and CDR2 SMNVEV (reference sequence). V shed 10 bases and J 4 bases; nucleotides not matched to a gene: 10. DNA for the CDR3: TGTGCCACAAAACTCGGGACAGGGAGCACTGAAGCTTTCTTT. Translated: CATKLGTGSTEAFF.

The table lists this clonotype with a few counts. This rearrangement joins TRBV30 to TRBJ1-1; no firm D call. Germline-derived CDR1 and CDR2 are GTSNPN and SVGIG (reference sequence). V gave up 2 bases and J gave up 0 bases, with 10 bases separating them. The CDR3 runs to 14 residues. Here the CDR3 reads CAWSSRSMNTEAFF. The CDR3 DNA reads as TGTGCCTGGAGTTCCAGGAGCATGAACACTGAAGCTTTCTTT.